The entry below describes one T cell receptor beta chain. What it binds is not known. These data come from a study of T cells in pancreatic ductal adenocarcinoma. General study points: No significant tumor-blood clonality difference; means were about 0.11 and 0.072. Tumor samples had fewer productive templates and approximately 8-fold fewer unique clonotypes than blood. Comparisons of tumor and blood clonality may show falsely lower tumor diversity.

No neoadjuvant therapy was given to the selected pancreatic ductal adenocarcinoma patients before their surgery. Measured with immunoSEQ multiplex PCR; TCRdb has only the in-frame clones, and not every one. This sample carries about 4,600 clones, around 68% of them seen once, and the ten largest clones take 14%. Germline lookup yields CDR1 SGHTA and CDR2 FQGNSA. Trimming shortened V by 5 bases and J by 0 bases, and 15 bases separated the two germline ends. The CDR3 runs 16 residues. The chain recombines TRBV7-2 with TRBJ2-3, with D possibly called TRBD1 or TRBD2 (7 bases each). This clonotype was obtained from a human donor with pancreatic ductal adenocarcinoma. The sample consisted of pancreatic tumor tissue. In DNA, the CDR3 is TGTGCCAGCAGCGCGCGACAGGGAGGGAGCACAGATACGCAGTATTTT. Its translation: CASSARQGGSTDTQYF.